This T cell receptor beta chain comes out of a study of glioma-infiltrating T cells. Study findings and constraints: CDR3 overlap between tissue and blood was very small. Above-expected tissue-blood divergence occurred in all gliomas, most in low-grade ones.

In its sample, this clonotype was seen many times. Its antigen remains unknown. Germline V gives CDR1 LGHDT, CDR2 YNNKEL (reference sequence). CDR3 length: 13 residues. V lost 3 bases, J lost 2 bases, and 6 bases lay in between. TCR alpha and beta CDR3 regions were amplified from RNA using iRepertoire nested multiplex PCR. One-step reverse transcription and amplification started from about 100-400 ng of tissue mRNA or PBMC total RNA. TCRdb processed the multiplex PCR reads anew with MiXCR; each CDR3 protein has one entry. The sample shows about 190,000 distinct CDR3 sequences, approximately 30% of them seen only once.

The chain recombines TRBV3-1 with TRBJ2-3; a possible D gene is TRBD2 (5 bases). Sequences were obtained from glioma tissue, nonneoplastic brain tissue, or PBMCs (not recorded which). This TCR was sampled from a human donor with low-grade glioma or glioblastoma, undergoing nonglioma brain surgery, or in good health (not recorded which). Here the CDR3 DNA reads TGTGCCAGCAGCCAGACTACCACAGATACGCAGTATTTT. It codes for CASSQTTTDTQYF.